The 10 T cell receptor beta chains presented below share a single source sample, sequenced in a study of cytomegalovirus exposure and HLA in healthy donors. PCR employed 60 Vbeta and 13 Jbeta primers. Assay: immunoSEQ multiplex PCR; the TCRdb copy retains only in-frame clones and omits some. The table shows some 140,000 clones, with approximately 87% occurring only once. Sequencing was carried out using PBMCs. These receptors were collected from a man aged 35-49 years in good health and CMV-seronegative.

The chain joins TRBV5-1 to TRBJ1-1, with D perhaps TRBD1 (6 bases). The CDR3 sequence is 14 residues long. V gave up 4 bases and J gave up 3 bases, with 13 bases separating them. Per the germline V gene, CDR1 is SGHRS and CDR2 is YFSETQ. CDR3 in DNA: TGCGCCAGCAGCCTAGGGGGTTCGGACACTGAAGCTTTCTTT. Encoded protein: CASSLGGSDTEAFF.

This clone was found a few times. The chain combines TRBV28 with TRBJ1-1, with a tentative D call TRBD1 (6 bases). Germline loops: CDR1 MDHEN, CDR2 SYDVKM. The ends were cut back, 6 bases at V and 3 bases at J, with 14 bases in the middle. The CDR3 runs 14 residues. In DNA, the CDR3 is TGTGCCAGCAGAGTAACACAGGGATACACTGAAGCTTTCTTT. The encoded protein is CASRVTQGYTEAFF.

The chain couples TRBV5-4 to TRBJ1-1, with 7 bases lining up with TRBD1. The ends lost 4 bases at V and 5 bases at J; junction bases unmatched: 5. CDR3 length: 13 amino acids. The V gene's germline CDR1 is SGHNT and CDR2 YYREEE (reference sequence). DNA of the CDR3: TGTGCCAGCAGCGACAGGGTGAGAACTGAAGCTTTCTTT. Translated: CASSDRVRTEAFF. The complete variable domain, with remaining parts taken from reference TRBV5-4 and TRBJ1-1, reads ETGVTQSPTHLIKTRGQQVTLRCSSQSGHNTVSWYQQALGQGPQFIFQYYREEENGRGNFPPRFSGLQFPNYSSELNVNALELDDSALYLCASSDRVRTEAFFGQGTRLTVV.

The gene calls are TRBV11-2 and TRBJ1-2, with TRBD1 matching over 8 bases. Germline CDR1 SGHAT, CDR2 FQNNGV. J lost 7 bases, V lost 0 bases, and 7 bases had no gene match. This CDR3 spans 15 amino acids. As DNA, the CDR3 is TGTGCCAGCAGCTTAGATGCCCGGACAGGGACTGGCTACACCTTC. This sequence encodes CASSLDARTGTGYTF.

The chain recombines TRBV6-5 with TRBJ2-2; D is perhaps TRBD1 (5 bases). Trimming pared 1 base from V and 6 bases from J, leaving 6 bases between. Germline CDR1 MNHEY, CDR2 SVGAGI. The CDR3 spans 13 residues. Here the CDR3 reads CASSYYRSGELFF. The CDR3 DNA follows: TGTGCCAGCAGTTACTACAGGTCCGGGGAGCTGTTTTTT.

The rearrangement uses TRBV6-5 and TRBJ1-6; TRBD1 matches 7 bases. Trimming at V came to 8 bases and at J to 10 bases, leaving 8 bases not matched to a gene. The CDR3 loop spans 13 amino acids. Germline values: CDR1 MNHEY, CDR2 SVGAGI. This CDR3 reads CASGGTGESPLHF. DNA of the CDR3: TGTGCCAGCGGGGGAACAGGGGAATCACCCCTCCACTTT.

The chain recombines TRBV30 with TRBJ1-1; possibly TRBD1 for D (6 bases). Between the trimmed V and J ends, which lost 3 bases and 5 bases, there was a span of 10 bases. Germline V gene data show CDR1 as GTSNPN and CDR2 as SVGIG (reference sequence). This CDR3 is built from 12 residues. In DNA, the CDR3 is TGTGCCTGGAGACTAACAGGGACTGAAGCTTTCTTT. This sequence encodes CAWRLTGTEAFF. Full variable domain (outside the CDR3, taken from reference TRBV30 and TRBJ1-1): SQTIHQWPATLVQPVGSPLSLECTVEGTSNPNLYWYRQAAGRGLQLLFYSVGIGQISSEVPQNLSASRPQDRQFILSSKKLLLSDSGFYLCAWRLTGTEAFFGQGTRLTVV.

This chain uses TRBV5-1 with TRBJ1-4; D might be TRBD1 (5 bases). The CDR3 spans 13 residues. CDR1 is SGHRS, CDR2 YFSETQ, per germline. Trimming shortened V by 4 bases and J by 8 bases, and 12 bases separated the two germline ends. The CDR3 nucleotides are TGCGCCAGCAGCCCGCAGGGTTACGAAAAACTGTTTTTT. Translating it yields CASSPQGYEKLFF. Full variable domain (remainder filled in from reference TRBV5-1 and TRBJ1-4): KAGVTQTPRYLIKTRGQQVTLSCSPISGHRSVSWYQQTPGQGLQFLFEYFSETQRNKGNFPGRFSGRQFSNSRSEMNVSTLELGDSALYLCASSPQGYEKLFFGSGTQLSVL.

This chain links TRBV4-3 with TRBJ1-2; D perhaps matches TRBD1 (5 bases). The CDR3 runs to 14 residues. Trimming left V 0 bases short and J 8 bases short, with 13 bases between. Germline V gene lookup returns CDR1 LGHNA and CDR2 YSLEER. The CDR3 is CASSQDQGPLGYTF. Here the CDR3 DNA reads TGCGCCAGCAGCCAAGATCAGGGTCCTTTGGGCTACACCTTC.

The V gene is TRBV7-8, the J gene TRBJ1-1; D uncertain. The germline CDR1 and CDR2 sequences are SGHVS and FQNEAQ. V lost 1 base to trimming and J lost 3 bases, with 9 bases between them. This CDR3 comprises 14 residues. The CDR3, as DNA: TGTGCCAGCAGCTTAGTGGAGCTAGACACTGAAGCTTTCTTT. Encoded protein: CASSLVELDTEAFF.